The 18 T cell receptor beta chains in this list originate from one sample, sequenced in a study of regulatory T cells in long-lasting Graves disease. CDR3-region Arm-PCR and iRepertoire HTBI primers produced the TCR beta libraries. TCRdb reprocessed the multiplex PCR reads with MiXCR, giving one entry per CDR3 protein. Of hundreds of thousands of distinct CDR3 sequences listed, approximately 15% are singletons. The time point here: newly diagnosed GD, antithyroid drugs for less than 3 months. PBMC-extracted RNA yielded the TCR library. This same sample was also taken into another study, of T cells in Graves' hyperthyroidism and ophthalmopathy.

This sample comprised peripheral blood mononuclear cells (PBMCs), obtained at new diagnosis, from a patient treated with antithyroid drugs. These receptors were collected from a man under 40 with Graves disease.

In the case of this clonotype: Relative to the germline gene, one junction end is altered; a read error may explain this. J is TRBJ2-7 and V is TRBV4-1, with TRBD1 matching over 8 bases. Germline V gene lookup returns CDR1 MGHRA and CDR2 YSYEKL. The CDR3 is 15 amino acids. Here the CDR3 reads CASSPGQGVKNEQYF. The CDR3 coding sequence is TGTGCCAGCAGCCCAGGACAGGGTGTAAAGAACGAGCAGTACTTC.

This sequence joins TRBV7-9 and TRBJ2-3; D remains ambiguous. Trimming pared 5 bases from V and 6 bases from J, leaving 15 bases between. This CDR3 comprises 14 residues. In germline, CDR1 is SEHNR, CDR2 FQNEAQ (reference sequence). The CDR3 nucleotides are TGTGCCAGCAGCCTCCCCCTGGTGGGGGATACGCAGTATTTT. Translation: CASSLPLVGDTQYF.

This clonotype was observed at least ten times. The CDR3 nucleotides read TGTGCCAGCAGTCCCTTGGGACAGATCCTCCTCTATGGCTACACCTTC. It specifies CASSPLGQILLYGYTF. V and J are TRBV27 and TRBJ1-2; TRBD1 matches at 7 bases. Germline V gene sequence: CDR1 MNHEY, CDR2 SMNVEV (reference sequence). Germline trimming cut 5 bases from V and 4 bases from J; bases unmatched to any gene: 13. This CDR3 is 16 amino acids long.

This clonotype was recorded many times. The genes are TRBV7-2 and TRBJ2-1; a possible D gene is TRBD2 (5 bases). The CDR3 is made up of 14 amino acids. Germline V gene data show CDR1 as SGHTA and CDR2 as FQGNSA. V shed 3 bases and J shed 5 bases, with 11 bases lying between them. The CDR3 coding sequence is TGTGCCAGCAGCTTCGCGGGTACTAACAATGAGCAGTTCTTC. This gives the protein CASSFAGTNNEQFF.

This clonotype has only a few counts. This sequence joins TRBV6-1 and TRBJ2-1; D perhaps matches TRBD1 (5 bases). The germline gives CDR1 MNHNS, CDR2 SASEGT. V was trimmed by 4 bases and J by 2 bases, leaving 12 bases between them. The length of the CDR3 is 15 residues. Here the CDR3 DNA reads TGTGCCAGCAGTGCTTACAGGATCCCCTACAATGAGCAGTTCTTC. Protein product: CASSAYRIPYNEQFF.

This clonotype was observed many times. This chain joins TRBV29-1 and TRBJ2-7; D remains ambiguous. CDR3 size: 15 residues. Per the germline V gene, CDR1 is SQVTM and CDR2 is ANQGSEA. V shed 6 bases and J shed 6 bases, with 24 bases lying between them. The CDR3 protein is CSVSPRRQSLGEQYF. In DNA, the CDR3 is TGCAGCGTCTCCCCCCGTCGGCAGTCGCTAGGCGAGCAGTACTTC.

This clonotype has at least ten counts. The rearrangement joins TRBV7-3 to TRBJ2-5, with TRBD1 identical over 11 bases. Looked up from germline, CDR1 is SGHTA and CDR2 is FQGTGA. J was trimmed by 2 bases and V by 1 base; bases with no gene match: 9. The length of the CDR3 is 18 residues. The CDR3 coding sequence is TGTGCCAGCAGCTTAAGGGGCCCGGGACAGGGGGTTCAAGAGACCCAGTACTTC. This encodes CASSLRGPGQGVQETQYF.

A few counts support this clonotype. At one end, the junction sequence differs from germline, possibly due to a read error. The genes are TRBV5-1 and TRBJ2-7; D is possibly TRBD2 (6 bases). This CDR3 comprises 15 residues. Germline V gene data show CDR1 as SGHRS and CDR2 as YFSETQ. The CDR3 loop is CASSQRGSPLDDQYF. The CDR3 DNA sequence: TGCGCCAGCAGCCAACGGGGGAGTCCCCTGGACGACCAGTACTTC. Variable domain in full (rest from reference TRBV5-1 and TRBJ2-7): KAGVTQTPRYLIKTRGQQVTLSCSPISGHRSVSWYQQTPGQGLQFLFEYFSETQRNKGNFPGRFSGRQFSNSRSEMNVSTLELGDSALYLCASSQRGSPLDDQYFGPGTRLTVT.

This clonotype appeared many times. This chain uses TRBV11-2 with TRBJ2-5; D remains unclear. Germline lookup yields CDR1 SGHAT and CDR2 FQNNGV. The V end was cut by 1 base, the J end by 5 bases, with 14 bases between. The CDR3 covers 15 residues. The CDR3 loop is CASSLGAHEVETQYF. CDR3 coding DNA: TGTGCCAGCAGCTTAGGAGCCCACGAGGTGGAGACCCAGTACTTC.

The sample holds a few counts of this clonotype. The V call is TRBV4-2, the J call TRBJ2-3, with D possibly being TRBD2 (6 bases). Trimming left V 0 bases short and J 4 bases short, with 14 bases between. CDR3 size: 16 residues. The germline gives CDR1 LGHNA, CDR2 YNFKEQ. Here the CDR3 reads CASSQDPGSQADTQYF. The CDR3 bases are TGTGCCAGCAGCCAAGACCCCGGGAGTCAGGCAGATACGCAGTATTTT.

The chain carries TRBV5-5 and TRBJ2-3, with 8 bases that match TRBD2. The CDR3 contains 14 residues. CDR1 and CDR2 from the germline V gene are SGHKS and YYEKEE (reference sequence). The V gene end was trimmed by 4 bases and the J gene end by 5 bases; junction bases not matched to a gene: 6. CDR3 coding DNA: TGTGCCAGCAGCCTTAGTAGCGGGATAGATACGCAGTATTTT. Residues: CASSLSSGIDTQYF.

The chain recombines TRBV29-1 with TRBJ2-3; D is uncertain. The CDR3 loop spans 12 amino acids. The V gene lost 1 base and the J gene lost 6 bases, with 8 bases spanning the gap. Per the germline V gene, CDR1 is SQVTM and CDR2 is ANQGSEA. CDR3 DNA: TGCAGCGTTGAAGGGGCGGTCGATACGCAGTATTTT. Protein: CSVEGAVDTQYF.

The table lists this clonotype with a few counts. A clone one base away is much larger, so this may be a read error. It is likely a read error, because the conserved phenylalanine at the end of the CDR3 is missing. The J gene is TRBJ1-1, the V gene TRBV12-3 or TRBV12-4; TRBD1 agrees at 9 bases. This CDR3 is 15 amino acids long. J gave up 8 bases and V 5 bases, and 12 bases lay outside the gene matches. CDR3 in DNA: TGTGCCAGCAGTGCAAGATCGGGACAGGGACCCGAAGCTTTCTCT. This translates into CASSARSGQGPEAFS.

This clonotype has at least ten counts. The chain employs TRBV7-8 and TRBJ2-1; 12 positions match TRBD1. CDR1 and CDR2 from the germline V gene are SGHVS and FQNEAQ. The CDR3 length is 18 residues. V was pared by 4 bases and J by 0 bases, with 7 bases of the junction left unmatched. CDR3 residues: CASSWDRGHPSSYNEQFF. The CDR3 bases are TGTGCCAGCAGCTGGGACAGGGGGCATCCTAGCTCCTACAATGAGCAGTTCTTC.

This rearrangement joins TRBV20-1 to TRBJ2-7; perhaps D is TRBD1 or TRBD2 (5 bases each). There are 14 residues in the CDR3. Germline V CDR1 and CDR2: DFQATT, SNEGSKA (reference sequence). V shed 2 bases and J shed 6 bases, with 17 bases lying between them. The CDR3 protein is CSARRGARISEQYF. CDR3 coding DNA: TGCAGTGCTAGAAGAGGGGCGCGTATTTCCGAGCAGTACTTC.

This clonotype was counted only a few times. The chain is built from TRBV7-3 and TRBJ1-4; a weak D match, TRBD1 (5 bases). CDR3 length: 15 residues. Deletions cut 5 bases from V and 5 bases from J, with 15 bases between. CDR1 is SGHTA, CDR2 FQGTGA, per germline. CDR3 sequence: CASSPTGGRNEKLFF. The CDR3 DNA sequence: TGTGCCAGCAGCCCGACGGGGGGGAGAAATGAAAAACTGTTTTTT.

There are many counts of this clonotype. In DNA, the CDR3 is TGTGCCAGCAGTCTCCGACTAGCGGGAGGGGGGGAGACCCAGTACTTC. The encoded protein is CASSLRLAGGGETQYF. J is TRBJ2-5 and V is TRBV12-3 or TRBV12-4; 14 bases map to TRBD2. The trim removed 5 bases at V and 5 bases at J, leaving 7 bases unmatched. This CDR3 is 16 amino acids long.

The genes are TRBV7-9 and TRBJ2-5; D gene uncertain. Germline V gene lookup returns CDR1 SEHNR and CDR2 FQNEAQ (reference sequence). The length of the CDR3 is 14 residues. Trimming pared 2 bases from V and 0 bases from J, leaving 7 bases between. CDR3 DNA: TGTGCCAGCAGCTTATCGACAAACCAAGAGACCCAGTACTTC. Its translation is CASSLSTNQETQYF.